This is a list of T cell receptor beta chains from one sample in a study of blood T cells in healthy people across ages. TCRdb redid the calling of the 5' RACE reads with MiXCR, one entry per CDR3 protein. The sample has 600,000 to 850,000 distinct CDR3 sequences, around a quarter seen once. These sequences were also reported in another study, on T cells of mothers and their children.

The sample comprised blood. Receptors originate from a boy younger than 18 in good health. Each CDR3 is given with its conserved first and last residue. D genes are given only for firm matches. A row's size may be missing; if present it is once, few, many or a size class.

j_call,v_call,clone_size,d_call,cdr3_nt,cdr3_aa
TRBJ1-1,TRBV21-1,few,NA,TGTGCCAGCACCCGGACAAGGCGCTCTGAGGTTACTGAAGCTTTCTTT,CASTRTRRSEVTEAFF
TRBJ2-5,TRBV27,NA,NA,TGTGCCAGCAGTTCCCCAGGGAAGTACCAAGAGACCCAGTACTTC,CASSSPGKYQETQYF
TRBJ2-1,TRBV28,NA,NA,TGTGCCAGCGACAGCTCCTACAGTGAGCAGTTCTTC,CASDSSYSEQFF
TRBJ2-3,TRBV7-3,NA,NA,TGTGCCAGCAGCTTAACCGACAGTACTACAGATACGCAGTATTTT,CASSLTDSTTDTQYF
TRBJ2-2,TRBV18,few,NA,TGTGCCAGCTCACCACTAACAGGAGCGAACACCGGGGAGCTGTTTTTT,CASSPLTGANTGELFF
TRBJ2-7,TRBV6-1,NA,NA,TGTGCCAGCAGTGCACTTACAGGAGGGGCCTACGAGCAGTACTTC,CASSALTGGAYEQYF
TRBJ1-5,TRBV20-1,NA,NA,TGCAGTGCCACCCCAGGGCTCAATCAGCCCCAGCATTTT,CSATPGLNQPQHF
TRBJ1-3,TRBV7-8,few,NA,TGTGCCAGCAGCTTAGAGGCAGCCTATACGCCCGTTGGAAACACCATATATTTT,CASSLEAAYTPVGNTIYF
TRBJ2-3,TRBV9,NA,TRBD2,TGTGCCAGCAGCGTAGTAGGAGGCGGGAGCTCAGATACGCAGTATTTT,CASSVVGGGSSDTQYF
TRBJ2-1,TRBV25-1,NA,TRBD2,TGTGCCAGCACCCGGACTAGCGGGAGGGTTGATGAGCAGTTCTTC,CASTRTSGRVDEQFF
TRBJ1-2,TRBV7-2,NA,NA,TGTGCCAGCAGCTTTAGTCCCACAGGTCACTATGGCTACACCTTC,CASSFSPTGHYGYTF
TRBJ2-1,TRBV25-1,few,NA,TGTGCCAGCAGTGAGGCAACATCGCGGGAGCAGTTCTTC,CASSEATSREQFF
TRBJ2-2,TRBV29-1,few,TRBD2,TGCAGCGTGCGGCGGGGGGGGGACACCGGGGAGCTGTTTTTT,CSVRRGGDTGELFF
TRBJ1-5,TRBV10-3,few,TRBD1,TGTGCCATCAGCCAGACAGGGCAGAATCAGCCCCAGCATTTT,CAISQTGQNQPQHF
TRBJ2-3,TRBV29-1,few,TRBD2,TGCAGCGAAAACGGGGGGAAGACAGATACGCAGTATTTT,CSENGGKTDTQYF
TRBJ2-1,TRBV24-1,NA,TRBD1,TGTGCCACCAGTGCCGGGCCAGGGGGCTACAATGAGCAGTTCTTC,CATSAGPGGYNEQFF
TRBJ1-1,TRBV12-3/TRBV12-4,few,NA,TGTGCCAGCAGAAGGACAGATGAAGCTTTCTTT,CASRRTDEAFF
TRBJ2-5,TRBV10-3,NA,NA,TGTGCAAATATGGGAGCATCAGCTTACCAAGAGACCCAGTACTTC,CANMGASAYQETQYF
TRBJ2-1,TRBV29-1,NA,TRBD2,TGCAGCGTTGTTGATCTAGCGGGACTGTACAATGAGCAGTTCTTC,CSVVDLAGLYNEQFF
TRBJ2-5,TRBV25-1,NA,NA,TGTGCCAGCAGTGAATGGGGCCAAGAGACCCAGTACTTC,CASSEWGQETQYF
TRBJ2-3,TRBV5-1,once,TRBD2,TGCGCCAGCAGCTTGGATACTAGCGCAGATACGCAGTATTTT,CASSLDTSADTQYF
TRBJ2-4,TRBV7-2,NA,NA,TGTGCCAGCAGCTTAGGGGTGGGCAAAAACATTCAGTACTTC,CASSLGVGKNIQYF
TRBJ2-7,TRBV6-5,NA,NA,TGTGCCAGCCGTCGGGGAAAAAGCTCCTACGAGCAGTACTTC,CASRRGKSSYEQYF
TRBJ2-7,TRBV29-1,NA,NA,TGCAGCGTTGATAGTCAGGAGGCTTACGAGCAGTACTTC,CSVDSQEAYEQYF
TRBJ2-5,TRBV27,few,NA,TGTGCCAGCAGTTCACGGTCGACGGGACTCCAAGAGACCCAGTACTTC,CASSSRSTGLQETQYF
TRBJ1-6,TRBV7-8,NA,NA,TGTGCCAGCAGCTTAGGACAGAGCTCCTATAATTCACCCCTCCACTTT,CASSLGQSSYNSPLHF
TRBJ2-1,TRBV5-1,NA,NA,TGCGCCAGCAGCTCTGAAACCGGGGATGAGCAGTTCTTC,CASSSETGDEQFF
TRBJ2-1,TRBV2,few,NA,TGTGCCAGCAGTGAATTTAGAGTCTACAATGAGCAGTTCTTC,CASSEFRVYNEQFF
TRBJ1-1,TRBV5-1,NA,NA,TGCGCCAGCAGCTTGTGTGCTGCGAACACTGAAGCTTTCTTT,CASSLCAANTEAFF
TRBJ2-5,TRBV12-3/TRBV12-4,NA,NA,TGTGCCAGCGGGATAGAGACCCAGTACTTC,CASGIETQYF
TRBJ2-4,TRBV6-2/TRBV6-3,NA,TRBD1,TGTGCCAGCAGTGCCCTCGGGACAGGGGTCAGCGACATTCAGTACTTC,CASSALGTGVSDIQYF
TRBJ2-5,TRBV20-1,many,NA,TGCAGTGCTGGGGCCGCGCAGGAGACCCAGTACTTC,CSAGAAQETQYF
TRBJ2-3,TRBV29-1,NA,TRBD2,TGCAGCGTTTCACTAGCGGGAGTAGAAGATACGCAGTATTTT,CSVSLAGVEDTQYF
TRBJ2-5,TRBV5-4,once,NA,TGTGCCAGCAGCTTGATTCGGACTCAGCAAGAGACCCAGTACTTC,CASSLIRTQQETQYF
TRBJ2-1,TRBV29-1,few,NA,TGCAGCGTTGAAGCAGGGATAAATGAGCAGTTCTTC,CSVEAGINEQFF
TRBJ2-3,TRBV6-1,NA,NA,TGTGCCAGCAGTGAGACGGGCCTCTTTATAGATACGCAGTATTTT,CASSETGLFIDTQYF
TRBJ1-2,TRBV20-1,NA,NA,TGCAGTGTCCCACCCGGCAGTTACTATGGCTACACCTTC,CSVPPGSYYGYTF
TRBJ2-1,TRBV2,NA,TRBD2,TGTGCCAGCAGGAGGACCGGGACTAGCGGGGGGTCGGAGCAGTTCTTC,CASRRTGTSGGSEQFF
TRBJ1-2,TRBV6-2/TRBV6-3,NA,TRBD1,TGTGCCAGCGAGGGCGGACAGGGGAATGGCTACACCTTC,CASEGGQGNGYTF
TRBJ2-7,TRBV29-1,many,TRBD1,TGCAGCGTCTCACAGGGGATATCCTACGAGCAGTACTTC,CSVSQGISYEQYF
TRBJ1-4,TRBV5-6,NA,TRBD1,TGTGCCAGCACCCTACCGGGACAGGGGGAAAAACTGTTTTTT,CASTLPGQGEKLFF
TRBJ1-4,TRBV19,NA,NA,TGTGCCAGTAGTCCTACGTGGGGGGTGGCTAATGAAAAACTGTTTTTT,CASSPTWGVANEKLFF
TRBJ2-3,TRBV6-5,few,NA,TGTGCCAGCAGTCGGACGGACAGCACAGATACGCAGTATTTT,CASSRTDSTDTQYF
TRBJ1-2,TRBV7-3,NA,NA,TGTGCCAGCAGATTAACCGGGACGAAAGGCGGCTACACCTTC,CASRLTGTKGGYTF
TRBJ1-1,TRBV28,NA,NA,TGTGCCAGCAGTTCCCGACCGTTGAACACTGAAGCTTTCTTT,CASSSRPLNTEAFF
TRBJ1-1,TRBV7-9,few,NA,TGTGCCAGCAGCAACCAGGGTACTGAAGCTTTCTTT,CASSNQGTEAFF
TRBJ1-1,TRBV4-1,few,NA,TGCGCCAGCAGCCAAGATCGAAGTAACACTGAAGCTTTCTTT,CASSQDRSNTEAFF
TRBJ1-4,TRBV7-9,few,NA,TGTGCCAGCAGCTTTTTTCGGGAAAATGAAAAACTGTTTTTT,CASSFFRENEKLFF
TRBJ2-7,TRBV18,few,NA,TGTGCCAGCTCACCACATGACGGTCCCTACGAGCAGTACTTC,CASSPHDGPYEQYF
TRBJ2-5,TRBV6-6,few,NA,TGTGCCAGCAGTTACACCGGGACCCAAGAGACCCAGTACTTC,CASSYTGTQETQYF